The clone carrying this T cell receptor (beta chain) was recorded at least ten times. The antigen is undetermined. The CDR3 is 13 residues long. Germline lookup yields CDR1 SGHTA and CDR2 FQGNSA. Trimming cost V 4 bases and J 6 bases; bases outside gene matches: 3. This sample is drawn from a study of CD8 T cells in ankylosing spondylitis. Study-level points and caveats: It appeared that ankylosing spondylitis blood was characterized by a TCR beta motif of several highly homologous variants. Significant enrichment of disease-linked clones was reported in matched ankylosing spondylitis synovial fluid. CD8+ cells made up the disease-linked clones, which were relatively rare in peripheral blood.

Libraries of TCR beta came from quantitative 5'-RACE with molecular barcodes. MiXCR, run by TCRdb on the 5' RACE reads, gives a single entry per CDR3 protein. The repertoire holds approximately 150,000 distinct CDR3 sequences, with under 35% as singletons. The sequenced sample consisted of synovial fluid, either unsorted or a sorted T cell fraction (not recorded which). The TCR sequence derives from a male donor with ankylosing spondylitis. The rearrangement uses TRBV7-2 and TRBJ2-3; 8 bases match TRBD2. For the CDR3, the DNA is TGTGCCAGCAGCTCCGGGAGGGGGGATACGCAGTATTTT. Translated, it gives CASSSGRGDTQYF.